Below, 5 T cell receptor beta chains from the same sample are listed, as sequenced in a study of blood T cell repertoires in COVID-19. Some clones are missing from TCRdb's copy, which holds only in-frame ones; the method was immunoSEQ multiplex PCR. This sample has about 140,000 clones, with just over 85% found just once. Sequenced material: peripheral blood. All receptors come from a woman aged 60-70 years with acute or convalescent COVID-19.

The V gene is TRBV5-4, the J gene TRBJ1-1, with D possibly TRBD1 on 6 matching bases. V gave up 3 bases and J gave up 4 bases, with 16 bases separating them. The CDR3 is made up of 15 amino acids. CDR1 SGHNT and CDR2 YYREEE come from the germline V gene (reference sequence). The CDR3 here is CASSSGADRSTEAFF. The CDR3 DNA reads as TGTGCCAGCAGCTCAGGAGCAGACAGGTCCACTGAAGCTTTCTTT.

This clone was observed once. CDR3 residues: CASSLGQSYNEQFF. CDR3 DNA: TGTGCCAGCAGCTTAGGACAGAGCTACAATGAGCAGTTCTTC. V is TRBV11-3 and J is TRBJ2-1; maybe TRBD1 (5 bases). Trimming pared 1 base from V and 3 bases from J, leaving 7 bases between. CDR3 length: 14 amino acids. Germline V gene sequence: CDR1 SGHNT, CDR2 YENEEA. Full variable domain (outside the CDR3, taken from reference TRBV11-3 and TRBJ2-1): EAGVVQSPRYKIIEKKQPVAFWCNPISGHNTLYWYLQNLGQGPELLIRYENEEAVDDSQLPKDRFSAERLKGVDSTLKIQPAELGDSAVYLCASSLGQSYNEQFFGPGTRLTVL.

The chain employs TRBV5-4 and TRBJ1-2; maybe TRBD1 (5 bases). Germline V gene data show CDR1 as SGHNT and CDR2 as YYREEE (reference sequence). The CDR3 consists of 13 residues. V was clipped by 3 bases and J by 7 bases, with 13 bases between them. CDR3 DNA sequence: TGTGCCAGCAGCTCGAACCAGGGTTTTGGCTACACCTTC. Translation: CASSSNQGFGYTF.

This clone has a handful of counts. The chain uses TRBV6-5 and TRBJ1-2; 8 bases match TRBD1. The CDR3 length is 13 residues. With V trimmed by 6 bases and J by 7 bases, 7 bases remained unmatched. Per the germline V gene, CDR1 is MNHEY and CDR2 is SVGAGI. This chain's CDR3 is CASSRTGILGYTF. The CDR3, as DNA: TGTGCCAGCAGCCGGACAGGGATTCTTGGCTACACCTTC.

The J gene is TRBJ1-1, the V gene TRBV28; D gene ambiguous. Germline assignment: CDR1 MDHEN and CDR2 SYDVKM. Trimming took 6 bases from V and 3 from J, leaving 8 bases between them. The CDR3 covers 12 residues. CDR3 sequence (DNA): TGTGCCAGCAGACAGCAAGACACTGAAGCTTTCTTT. Its protein product is CASRQQDTEAFF.